This passage covers 29 T cell receptor beta chains from one sample sequenced in a study of blood T cells in healthy people across ages. Primers used in a second PCR of about 6 to 11 cycles were a sample-barcoded 5' primer and a J-beta primer mix. MiXCR, applied by TCRdb to the 5' RACE reads, yields one record per CDR3 protein. This sample has 1.5 million to 2 million distinct CDR3 sequences; about 39% occur once, and the top ten carry about 23%. The specimen was blood. These receptors were collected from a human donor in good health.

V is TRBV18 and J is TRBJ1-2, with D unclear. CDR3 length: 15 amino acids. Germline V CDR1 and CDR2: KGHSH, LQKENI. V was shortened by 2 bases and J by 4 bases, with 14 bases between the two germline ends. Here the CDR3 DNA reads TGTGCCAGCTCACCAGATTGGACGGGGAGCTATGGCTACACCTTC. Its translation: CASSPDWTGSYGYTF.

This clonotype has more than one count but fewer than ten. The chain joins TRBV7-2 to TRBJ1-2; tentatively, D is TRBD1 (6 bases). CDR3 length: 14 residues. From germline, CDR1 is SGHTA and CDR2 FQGNSA. V shed 5 bases and J shed 5 bases, with 15 bases lying between them. The CDR3 sequence is CASSPDRQAYGYTF. CDR3 nucleotides: TGTGCCAGCAGCCCCGACCGACAGGCATATGGCTACACCTTC. Full variable domain (missing parts from reference TRBV7-2 and TRBJ1-2): GAGVSQSPSNKVTEKGKDVELRCDPISGHTALYWYRQSLGQGLEFLIYFQGNSAPDKSGLPSDRFSAERTGGSVSTLTIQRTQQEDSAVYLCASSPDRQAYGYTFGSGTRLTVV.

In its sample, this clonotype was seen a few times. The chain carries TRBV7-2 and TRBJ1-2; TRBD1 is a possible D gene (5 bases). The ends were cut back, 5 bases at V and 3 bases at J, with 13 bases in the middle. The CDR3 is 14 amino acids. Germline V gene data show CDR1 as SGHTA and CDR2 as FQGNSA. CDR3 sequence reads: CASSQQAGYYGYTF. CDR3 bases: TGTGCCAGCAGCCAACAAGCAGGGTACTATGGCTACACCTTC.

This clonotype was seen more than once but under ten times. Here the CDR3 reads CSVETPDRKNYGYTF. CDR3 nucleotide sequence: TGCAGCGTTGAGACCCCGGACAGAAAGAACTATGGCTACACCTTC. The chain combines TRBV29-1 with TRBJ1-2; D is perhaps TRBD1 (6 bases). The CDR3 extends over 15 amino acids. The V gene's germline CDR1 is SQVTM and CDR2 ANQGSEA. V lost 3 bases to trimming and J lost 2 bases, with 16 bases between them.

This clonotype was observed a handful of times. The V and J genes are TRBV9 and TRBJ2-1, with D possibly being TRBD2 (7 bases). The germline V and J ends were trimmed by 4 bases and 2 bases, with 16 bases remaining between them. This CDR3 has 16 residues. Germline CDR1 is SGDLS and CDR2 is YYNGEE. This CDR3 is CASSPQGGAPYNEQFF. CDR3 DNA: TGTGCCAGCAGCCCTCAAGGGGGGGCACCCTACAATGAGCAGTTCTTC.

This chain links TRBV2 with TRBJ2-7; TRBD1 is a possible D gene (5 bases). Germline CDR1 and CDR2: SNHLY and FYNNEI. CDR3 length equals 12 residues. The germline V and J ends were trimmed by 7 bases and 5 bases, with 12 bases remaining between them. The CDR3 nucleotides read TGTGCCAGCACCAAGGGGCAGAACGAGCAGTACTTC. Translating it yields CASTKGQNEQYF.

The chain is built from TRBV4-3 and TRBJ2-1; D not resolved. The length of the CDR3 is 14 residues. Germline V gene data show CDR1 as LGHNA and CDR2 as YSLEER. Trimming took off 2 bases at V and 7 bases at J, with 12 bases between the two ends. CDR3 residues: CASSQIGPPNEQFF. DNA for the CDR3: TGCGCCAGCAGCCAAATCGGCCCTCCTAATGAGCAGTTCTTC.

The gene calls are TRBV9 and TRBJ2-3, with D maybe TRBD1 (8 bases). V was trimmed by 5 bases and J by 8 bases, leaving 21 bases between them. CDR1 is SGDLS and CDR2 is YYNGEE in the germline V gene. This CDR3 contains 15 residues. The CDR3 coding sequence is TGTGCCAGCAGTCAGGGGGCTAGCGGCGCAGGTACGCAGTATTTT. It is translated as CASSQGASGAGTQYF.

This clonotype has a handful of counts. The chain is built from TRBV6-6 and TRBJ1-2; D unresolved. This CDR3 is 15 amino acids long. V lost 2 bases and J 4 bases, leaving 14 bases between the germline ends. Per germline, CDR1 MNHNY and CDR2 SVGAGI (reference sequence). CDR3 region: CASSYDQALPYGYTF. The DNA for the CDR3 is TGTGCCAGCAGTTACGACCAGGCTCTCCCCTATGGCTACACCTTC.

This clonotype has more than one count but fewer than ten. The chain recombines TRBV7-3 with TRBJ2-3, with 9 bases aligning to TRBD1. V lost 5 bases and J lost 1; bases outside the gene matches: 4. Germline lookup yields CDR1 SGHTA and CDR2 FQGTGA. The CDR3 has 15 amino acids. The CDR3 region has the DNA TGTGCCAGCAGCACCCGGACAGGGGGCACAGATACGCAGTATTTT. Protein: CASSTRTGGTDTQYF.

This clonotype came up once. V and J are TRBV6-5 and TRBJ1-6; unclear D gene. CDR3 length: 14 amino acids. Germline V gene lookup returns CDR1 MNHEY and CDR2 SVGAGI. Trimming removed 0 bases at V and 7 bases at J, with 7 bases between. CDR3 sequence: CASSYSPANSPLHF. The CDR3 DNA reads as TGTGCCAGCAGTTACTCGCCCGCGAATTCACCCCTCCACTTT.

The chain is built from TRBV20-1 and TRBJ1-6; D is perhaps TRBD1 (6 bases). Trimming took 4 bases from V and 10 from J, leaving 14 bases between them. Per germline, CDR1 DFQATT and CDR2 SNEGSKA (reference sequence). The CDR3 loop spans 13 amino acids. The CDR3 region has the DNA TGCAGTGCTATCGGGGACACTGACTCACCCCTCCACTTT. It yields the protein CSAIGDTDSPLHF.

The sample holds a few counts of this clonotype. The genes are TRBV7-9 and TRBJ2-1, with D possibly called TRBD1 or TRBD2 (5 bases each). Germline V gene data show CDR1 as SEHNR and CDR2 as FQNEAQ (reference sequence). The CDR3 spans 17 residues. Deletions cut 6 bases from V and 4 bases from J, with 22 bases between. Here the CDR3 DNA reads TGTGCCAGCAGGTATTTGAGTAGGGGAGATTCTTACAATGAGCAGTTCTTC. This gives the protein CASRYLSRGDSYNEQFF.

A few counts support this clonotype. The genes are TRBV7-8 and TRBJ2-5; 12 bases agree with TRBD2. Germline CDR1 is SGHVS and CDR2 is FQNEAQ. V lost 2 bases and J lost 2; bases outside the gene matches: 6. The CDR3 extends over 17 amino acids. In DNA form, the CDR3 reads TGTGCCAGCAGCTTAAATCTAGCGGGGGGGTTACAAGAGACCCAGTACTTC. Translation: CASSLNLAGGLQETQYF.

This clonotype was found a few times. This chain joins TRBV7-8 and TRBJ2-7; a weak D match, TRBD1 (5 bases). The V gene's germline CDR1 is SGHVS and CDR2 FQNEAQ. This CDR3 has 15 residues. Trimming took 2 bases from V and 1 from J, leaving 12 bases between them. The CDR3 nucleotides are TGTGCCAGCAGCTTACCCGACAGATATTCCTACGAGCAGTACTTC. This codes for CASSLPDRYSYEQYF.

Only a few counts were recorded for this clonotype. DNA of the CDR3: TGCGCCAGCAGCCCCGGGGGGCGGGGATGGGACTATGGCTACACCTTC. It specifies CASSPGGRGWDYGYTF. J is TRBJ1-2 and V is TRBV5-1, with D maybe TRBD1 (6 bases). The germline CDR1 and CDR2 sequences are SGHRS and YFSETQ. V lost 4 bases to trimming and J lost 3 bases, with 19 bases between them. There are 16 residues in the CDR3.

Here the CDR3 DNA reads TGCAGCGTTCATATGAACACTGAAGCTTTCTTT. Its protein is CSVHMNTEAFF. The rearrangement uses TRBV29-1 and TRBJ1-1; D not certain. The germline V gene encodes CDR1 SQVTM and CDR2 ANQGSEA. V dropped 5 bases and J dropped 0 bases, with 4 bases sitting between them. The CDR3 contains 11 residues.

The chain combines TRBV3-1 with TRBJ2-2; unclear D gene. This CDR3 contains 14 residues. Trimming left V 2 bases short and J 2 bases short, with 6 bases between. Germline V lookup: CDR1 LGHDT, CDR2 YNNKEL (reference sequence). As DNA, the CDR3 is TGTGCCAGCAGCCAACTAACCAACACCGGGGAGCTGTTTTTT. It specifies CASSQLTNTGELFF.

This clonotype was seen more than once but under ten times. J is TRBJ1-1 and V is TRBV27, with 7 bases fitting TRBD1. Germline trimming cut 6 bases from V and 1 base from J; bases unmatched to any gene: 5. CDR1 is MNHEY, CDR2 SMNVEV, per germline (reference sequence). The CDR3 is 14 residues long. For the CDR3, the DNA is TGTGCCAGCAGCGTCGGGACAGAGAACACTGAAGCTTTCTTT. This sequence encodes CASSVGTENTEAFF.

This sequence joins TRBV5-1 and TRBJ1-3; D is ambiguous. The germline CDR1 and CDR2 sequences are SGHRS and YFSETQ. The CDR3 sequence is 15 residues long. Trimming stripped 2 bases from V and 0 bases from J, with 9 bases between. CDR3 loop: CASSFGPGSGNTIYF. For the CDR3, the DNA is TGCGCCAGCAGCTTCGGGCCCGGCTCTGGAAACACCATATATTTT.

This clonotype was seen a few times. The chain employs TRBV5-1 and TRBJ2-7, with D perhaps TRBD2 (5 bases). Germline CDR1 reads SGHRS; CDR2 reads YFSETQ. The CDR3 sequence is 15 residues long. Between the trimmed V and J ends, which lost 0 bases and 3 bases, there was a span of 13 bases. The CDR3 is CASSLAGGWNYEQYF. CDR3 sequence (DNA): TGCGCCAGCAGCTTGGCCGGCGGGTGGAACTACGAGCAGTACTTC.

This chain uses TRBV2 with TRBJ1-2; D is unclear. V was shortened by 4 bases and J by 8 bases, with 8 bases between the two germline ends. CDR1 is SNHLY and CDR2 is FYNNEI in the germline V gene. This CDR3 comprises 11 residues. For the CDR3, the DNA is TGTGCCAGCAGTGGGCGAACCGGCTACACCTTC. Translation gives CASSGRTGYTF.

This clonotype was picked up a small number of times. It may be a read error: a sequence one base away is much more abundant. The chain combines TRBV12-3 or TRBV12-4 with TRBJ2-3; 9 bases agree with TRBD1. This CDR3 has 15 residues. J was trimmed by 4 bases and V by 6 bases; bases with no gene match: 8. The CDR3 region is CASRANRGRADTQYF. CDR3 DNA: TGTGCCAGCAGGGCGAACAGGGGGCGCGCAGATACGCAGTATTTT.

The table lists this clonotype with a few counts. The CDR3 coding sequence is TGTGCCAGCAGCGAGGGACACGTTTACAATGAGCAGTTCTTC. Its protein product is CASSEGHVYNEQFF. The chain links TRBV7-2 to TRBJ2-1; TRBD1 is a possible D gene (6 bases). V lost 5 bases and J 4 bases, leaving 12 bases between the germline ends. CDR3 length equals 14 residues. Germline V CDR1 and CDR2: SGHTA, FQGNSA.

In this sample, this clonotype turned up a few times. This chain links TRBV5-1 with TRBJ2-5; tentative D call: TRBD1 (6 bases). This CDR3 comprises 15 residues. The ends were cut back, 0 bases at V and 5 bases at J, with 14 bases in the middle. From germline, CDR1 is SGHRS and CDR2 YFSETQ. In DNA, the CDR3 is TGCGCCAGCAGCTTGGACAGGGCGGTCCGCGAGACCCAGTACTTC. This codes for CASSLDRAVRETQYF.

The table lists this clonotype with a few counts. This chain joins TRBV7-8 and TRBJ2-4, with 8 bases aligning to TRBD1. Germline V gene sequence: CDR1 SGHVS, CDR2 FQNEAQ. The CDR3 sequence is 15 residues long. Trimming took 5 bases from V and 0 from J; bases not matched to a gene: 3. The CDR3 DNA is TGTGCCAGCAGCAGGGACAGGCTAGCCAAAAACATTCAGTACTTC. Translating gives CASSRDRLAKNIQYF.

This clonotype was observed a few times. V and J are TRBV4-2 and TRBJ1-4; D is uncertain. Per the germline V gene, CDR1 is LGHNA and CDR2 is YNFKEQ. CDR3 length: 14 residues. Trimming removed 0 bases at V and 8 bases at J, with 10 bases between. In nucleotides, the CDR3 is TGTGCCAGCAGCCAAGAAACCCTGGGCGAAAAACTGTTTTTT. Translated: CASSQETLGEKLFF.

This clonotype was observed at least ten times. The V call is TRBV7-2, the J call TRBJ2-3; TRBD2 might be the D (6 bases). The V end was cut by 5 bases, the J end by 0 bases, with 12 bases between. Per the germline V gene, CDR1 is SGHTA and CDR2 is FQGNSA. There are 15 residues in the CDR3. The CDR3 DNA reads as TGTGCCAGCAGCCTACTAGCACAGAGCACAGATACGCAGTATTTT. Its protein product is CASSLLAQSTDTQYF.

This clonotype was picked up a small number of times. This chain joins TRBV7-9 and TRBJ2-3; a weak D match, TRBD1 (5 bases). Germline V gene lookup returns CDR1 SEHNR and CDR2 FQNEAQ (reference sequence). The CDR3 has 13 residues. The V gene lost 6 bases and the J gene lost 4 bases, with 11 bases spanning the gap. CDR3 DNA sequence: TGTGCCAGCAGGGACAATTTGGCAGATACGCAGTATTTT. Encoded protein: CASRDNLADTQYF.